This section outlines one T cell receptor beta chain sequence together with its context. What it binds is unknown. Combining a sample-barcoded 5' primer with a J-beta primer mix, a second PCR ran for about 7 to 11 cycles. Each CDR3 protein is one row after TCRdb ran MiXCR on the 5' RACE reads. The repertoire consists of roughly 700,000 distinct CDR3 sequences, with roughly 50% occurring once and the leading ten covering 25% to 35%. The data were obtained in a study of blood T cells in healthy people across ages. The study, taken as a whole, reports: One million T cells yielded diversity estimates that were considered underestimates.

The ends were cut back, 3 bases at V and 5 bases at J, with 16 bases in the middle. The CDR3 is 15 residues long. Germline CDR1 and CDR2: DFQATT and SNEGSKA (reference sequence). The sample consisted of blood. V and J are TRBV20-1 and TRBJ1-4; D is perhaps TRBD1 (5 bases). The receptor comes from a woman aged 60-75 years in good health. The chain's CDR3 is CSARWPAGGNEKLFF. The CDR3 nucleotides are TGCAGTGCTAGGTGGCCAGCGGGGGGAAATGAAAAACTGTTTTTT.